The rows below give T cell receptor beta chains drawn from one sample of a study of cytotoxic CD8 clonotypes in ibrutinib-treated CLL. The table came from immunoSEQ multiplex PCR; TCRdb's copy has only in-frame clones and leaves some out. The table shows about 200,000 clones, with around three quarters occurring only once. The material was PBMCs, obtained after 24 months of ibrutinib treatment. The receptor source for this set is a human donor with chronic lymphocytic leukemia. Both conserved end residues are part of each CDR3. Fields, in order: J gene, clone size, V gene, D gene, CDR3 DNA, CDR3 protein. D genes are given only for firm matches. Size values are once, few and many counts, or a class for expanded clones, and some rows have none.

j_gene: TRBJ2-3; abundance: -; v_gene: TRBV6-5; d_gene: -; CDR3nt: TGTGCCAGCAGTTACTCTTACAGGACGAGCACAGATACGCAGTATTTT; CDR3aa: CASSYSYRTSTDTQYF
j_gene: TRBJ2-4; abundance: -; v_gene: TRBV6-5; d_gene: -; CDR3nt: TGTGCCAGCAGTCCACAGCGAGCCAAAAACATTCAGTACTTC; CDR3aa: CASSPQRAKNIQYF
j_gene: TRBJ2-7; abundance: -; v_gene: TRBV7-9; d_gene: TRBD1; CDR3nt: TGTGCCAGCAGCTACACCGGGACAGGGGCCTACGAGCAGTACTTC; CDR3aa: CASSYTGTGAYEQYF
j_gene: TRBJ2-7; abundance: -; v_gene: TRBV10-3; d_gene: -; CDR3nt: TGTGCCATCAGTGGGCGACAGACAGGTTTCGTTGAGCAGTACTTC; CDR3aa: CAISGRQTGFVEQYF
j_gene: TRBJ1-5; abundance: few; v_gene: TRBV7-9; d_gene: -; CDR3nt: TGTGCCAGCAGCTTAGAGGCGTTGAATCAGCCCCAGCATTTT; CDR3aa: CASSLEALNQPQHF
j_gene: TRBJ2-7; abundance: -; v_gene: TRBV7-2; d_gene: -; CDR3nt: TGTGCCAGCAGCATATGGACCGGATACACCTACGAGCAGTACTTC; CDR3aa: CASSIWTGYTYEQYF
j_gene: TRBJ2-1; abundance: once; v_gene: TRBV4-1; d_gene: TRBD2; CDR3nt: TGCGCCAGCAGCCAAGAAATAGTCGGCGGGAGAGGTGAGCAGTTCTTC; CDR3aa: CASSQEIVGGRGEQFF
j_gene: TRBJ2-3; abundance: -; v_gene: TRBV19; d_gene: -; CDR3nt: TGTGCCAGTAGTGCGATAGATACGCAGTATTTT; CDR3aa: CASSAIDTQYF
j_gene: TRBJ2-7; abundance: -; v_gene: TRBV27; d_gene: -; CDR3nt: TGTGCCAGCAGCTACCGGGCTCAGGGGGAGCAGTACTTC; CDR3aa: CASSYRAQGEQYF
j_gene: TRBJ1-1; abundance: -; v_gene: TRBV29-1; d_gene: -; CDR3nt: TGCAGCGTTGGATTAGGAGAAGCTTTCTTT; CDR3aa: CSVGLGEAFF
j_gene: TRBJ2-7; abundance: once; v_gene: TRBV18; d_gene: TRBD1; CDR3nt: TGTGCCAGCTCACCGTCTACAGGGGGCTACGAGCAGTACTTC; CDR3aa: CASSPSTGGYEQYF
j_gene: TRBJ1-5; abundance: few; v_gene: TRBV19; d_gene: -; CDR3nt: TGTGCCACACGTAGGACAGCCCATCAGCCCCAGCATTTT; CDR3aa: CATRRTAHQPQHF
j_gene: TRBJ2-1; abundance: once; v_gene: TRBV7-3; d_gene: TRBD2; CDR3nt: TGTGCCAGCAGCTTATGGGCTAGCGGACTCTACAATGAGCAGTTCTTC; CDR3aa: CASSLWASGLYNEQFF
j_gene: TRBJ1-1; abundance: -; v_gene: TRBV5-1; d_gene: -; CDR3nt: TGCGCCAGCAGCTGGAACACAGGGGAAGCTTTCTTT; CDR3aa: CASSWNTGEAFF
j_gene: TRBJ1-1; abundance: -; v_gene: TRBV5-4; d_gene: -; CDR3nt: TGTGCCAGCAGGCTGGGCGTGATGAACACTGAAGCTTTCTTT; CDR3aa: CASRLGVMNTEAFF